This TCR beta chain was profiled in a study of cytomegalovirus exposure and HLA in healthy donors. The wider study: Across around 400 genotyped donors, 65% to 90% landed in the Caucasian-associated ancestry cluster.

Whole-study findings and limits: Later on, a genetic analysis was performed. It linked a missense variant in DCLRE1C with V- and J-gene trimming of TCR beta. Reported results showed that the classifier diagnosed cytomegalovirus status with high specificity and sensitivity.

Donors were ostensibly healthy at sampling, although undocumented immune exposures were probable. 13 Jbeta primers and 60 Vbeta primers were used for the PCR. Clones were sequenced by immunoSEQ multiplex PCR, and TCRdb holds only the in-frame ones, with some missing. The sample yields around 190,000 clones, roughly 86% seen once. CDR1 and CDR2 (germline): ENHRY, SYGVKD. This CDR3 is built from 17 residues. Trimming took off 0 bases at V and 0 bases at J, with 12 bases between the two ends. This clone was seen once. Its antigen remains unknown. The V call is TRBV10-3, the J call TRBJ2-1; D gene unclear. The sequence was obtained from a man between 40 and 49 years old in good health and CMV-seropositive. Sequencing was done on a sample of PBMCs. The CDR3, as DNA: TGTGCCATCAGTGAGTCAGGAGCCGCAAGCTCCTACAATGAGCAGTTCTTC. This encodes CAISESGAASSYNEQFF.